Listed below are T cell receptor beta chains from one sample, sequenced in a study of blood T cell repertoires in COVID-19. Clones were read by immunoSEQ multiplex PCR, and TCRdb kept only the in-frame ones, dropping some. In the table there are roughly 320,000 clones, about nine tenths of which are singletons. Sample: PBMCs or T cells enriched from blood (not recorded which). The receptors derive from a young man who had recovered from COVID-19. The CDR3 runs from the conserved cysteine through the conserved F or W. D genes are given only for firm matches. Rows may omit the clone size; those that give it use once, few, many or a size class.

clone size,D gene,V gene,J gene,CDR3 protein,CDR3 DNA
.,.,TRBV18,TRBJ1-1,CASSPGLEAFF,TGTGCCAGCTCACCTGGACTCGAAGCTTTCTTT
.,.,TRBV11-3,TRBJ2-7,CASSLDPLEALGSSYEQYF,TGTGCCAGCAGCTTAGATCCATTAGAAGCGTTGGGTTCTTCCTACGAGCAGTACTTC
.,TRBD2,TRBV27,TRBJ2-3,CASSTRTSGGARDTQYF,TGTGCCAGCAGTACCCGGACTAGCGGGGGGGCCAGGGATACGCAGTATTTT
.,TRBD1,TRBV9,TRBJ1-2,CASSLPGGGYGYTF,TGTGCCAGCAGCCTACCAGGGGGCGGATATGGCTACACCTTC
.,TRBD2,TRBV6-1,TRBJ2-7,CASSDSGGGSYEQYF,TGTGCCAGCAGTGATAGTGGGGGGGGATCCTACGAGCAGTACTTC
.,TRBD2,TRBV5-4,TRBJ2-5,CASSGDFSGRARETQYF,TGTGCCAGCAGCGGGGACTTTAGCGGGAGGGCGCGAGAGACCCAGTACTTC
.,.,TRBV24-1,TRBJ2-5,CATSATGIQETQYF,TGTGCCACCAGCGCCACGGGGATCCAAGAGACCCAGTACTTC
.,TRBD1,TRBV7-9,TRBJ2-1,CASSSPGTGLEDEQFF,TGTGCCAGCAGCTCCCCCGGGACAGGGCTCGAGGATGAGCAGTTCTTC
.,TRBD1,TRBV6-1,TRBJ2-4,CASSEAGGIDIQYF,TGTGCCAGCAGTGAGGCAGGGGGCATAGACATTCAGTACTTC
.,TRBD1,TRBV5-1,TRBJ1-3,CASSFNPGQGLNTIYF,TGCGCCAGCAGCTTCAACCCGGGACAGGGGTTAAACACCATATATTTT
.,.,TRBV10-3,TRBJ2-5,CAISEIGVETQYF,TGTGCCATCAGTGAAATCGGGGTAGAGACCCAGTACTTC
few,.,TRBV20-1,TRBJ2-3,CSATKTDTQYF,TGCAGTGCTACTAAGACAGATACGCAGTATTTT
once,TRBD1,TRBV5-6,TRBJ1-2,CASRFGQGAYGYTF,TGTGCCAGCAGGTTCGGACAGGGGGCCTATGGCTACACCTTC
.,.,TRBV12-3/TRBV12-4,TRBJ1-2,CASSSSLRQGYTF,TGTGCCAGCAGTTCTTCTCTTAGACAGGGCTACACCTTC
.,TRBD2,TRBV2,TRBJ2-5,CASSDRAGGWETQYF,TGTGCCAGCAGTGATCGAGCGGGGGGTTGGGAGACCCAGTACTTC
.,.,TRBV7-9,TRBJ1-2,CASSPRESNYGYTF,TGTGCCAGCAGCCCCCGGGAATCGAACTATGGCTACACCTTC
.,.,TRBV11-2,TRBJ2-1,CASSPPPRGGLNEQFF,TGTGCCAGCAGCCCACCGCCCAGGGGAGGGTTGAATGAGCAGTTCTTC
.,.,TRBV30,TRBJ2-1,CAWSDGVASEQFF,TGTGCCTGGAGTGACGGAGTGGCCTCCGAGCAGTTCTTC
.,.,TRBV6-5,TRBJ1-1,CASSPTAFDTEAFF,TGTGCCAGCAGCCCAACAGCATTCGACACTGAAGCTTTCTTT
.,.,TRBV19,TRBJ2-5,CASKPRGGVETQYF,TGTGCCAGTAAACCTAGAGGGGGGGTGGAGACCCAGTACTTC
once,.,TRBV27,TRBJ2-3,CASSLSRGRSDTQYF,TGTGCCAGCAGTTTATCGAGAGGGAGATCAGATACGCAGTATTTT
many,.,TRBV27,TRBJ2-7,CATGRGSVYEQYF,TGTGCCACCGGGAGAGGGTCGGTCTACGAGCAGTACTTC
.,.,TRBV10-1,TRBJ2-7,CASGYLGGEQYF,TGCGCCAGCGGATACCTAGGGGGCGAGCAGTACTTC
.,.,TRBV7-9,TRBJ2-3,CASSPAPIQGYTQYF,TGTGCCAGCAGCCCGGCACCCATACAGGGCTATACGCAGTATTTT